The sequence of this TCR beta chain was determined in a study of blood T cells in healthy people across ages. This CDR3 is 13 amino acids long. Trimming stripped 2 bases from V and 6 bases from J, with 8 bases between. Approximately 9.4 milliliters was the volume of peripheral blood drawn from each donor. Isolation yielded PBMCs, at least 7 million per sample, in every case. A J-beta primer mix and a sample-barcoded 5' primer were used in a second PCR of roughly 6 to 11 cycles. CDR3-containing paired-end reads numbering at least 3 million came from each sample. TCRdb re-called the 5' RACE reads with MiXCR, one entry per CDR3 protein. The sample lists roughly 1.5 million distinct CDR3 sequences; approximately 42% were seen once. Study-wide results and limits: Long-lived donors exceeded aged donors in naive CD4+ cells and diversity.

This clonotype has only a few counts. Its cognate antigen is unknown. The rearrangement links TRBV12-3 or TRBV12-4 to TRBJ1-5, with TRBD1 as a possible D gene (6 bases). Sequenced sample: blood. This TCR came from a woman under 30 in good health. Here the CDR3 reads CASSLNRAQPQHF. CDR3 bases: TGTGCCAGCAGTTTAAACAGGGCTCAGCCCCAGCATTTT.